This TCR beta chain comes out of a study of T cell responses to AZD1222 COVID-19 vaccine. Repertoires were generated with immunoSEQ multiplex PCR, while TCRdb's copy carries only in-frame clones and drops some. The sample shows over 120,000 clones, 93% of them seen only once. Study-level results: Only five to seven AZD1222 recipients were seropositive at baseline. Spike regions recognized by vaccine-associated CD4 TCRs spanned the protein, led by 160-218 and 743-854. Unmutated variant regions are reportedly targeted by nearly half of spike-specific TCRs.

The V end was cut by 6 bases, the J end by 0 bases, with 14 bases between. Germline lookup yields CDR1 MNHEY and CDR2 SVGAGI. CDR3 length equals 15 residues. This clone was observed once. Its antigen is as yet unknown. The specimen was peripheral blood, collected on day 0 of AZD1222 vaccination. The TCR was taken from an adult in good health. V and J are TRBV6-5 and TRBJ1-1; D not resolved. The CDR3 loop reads CASRPAGGMNTEAFF. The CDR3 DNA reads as TGTGCCAGCAGGCCAGCCGGCGGCATGAACACTGAAGCTTTCTTT.